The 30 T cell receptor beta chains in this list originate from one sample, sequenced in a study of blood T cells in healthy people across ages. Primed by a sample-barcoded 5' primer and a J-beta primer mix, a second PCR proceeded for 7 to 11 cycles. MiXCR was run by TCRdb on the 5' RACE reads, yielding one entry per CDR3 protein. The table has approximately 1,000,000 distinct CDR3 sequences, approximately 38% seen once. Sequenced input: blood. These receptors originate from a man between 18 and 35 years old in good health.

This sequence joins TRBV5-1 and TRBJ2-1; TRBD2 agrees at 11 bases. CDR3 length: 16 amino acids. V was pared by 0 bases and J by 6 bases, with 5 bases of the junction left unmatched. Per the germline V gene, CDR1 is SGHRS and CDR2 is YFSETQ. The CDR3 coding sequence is TGCGCCAGCAGCTTGGATAGCGGGGGGGCCAGCAATGAGCAGTTCTTC. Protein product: CASSLDSGGASNEQFF.

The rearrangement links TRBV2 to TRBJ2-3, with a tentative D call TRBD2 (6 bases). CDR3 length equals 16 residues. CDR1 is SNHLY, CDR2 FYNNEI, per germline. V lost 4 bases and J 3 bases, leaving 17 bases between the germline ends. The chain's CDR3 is CASSGSGSRGTDTQYF. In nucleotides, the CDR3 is TGTGCCAGCAGTGGTAGCGGTTCTAGAGGAACAGATACGCAGTATTTT.

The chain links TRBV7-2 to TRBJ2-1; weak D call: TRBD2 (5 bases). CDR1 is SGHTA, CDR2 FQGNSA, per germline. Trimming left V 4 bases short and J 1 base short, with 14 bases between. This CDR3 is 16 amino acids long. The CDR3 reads CASSWRTRRSYNEQFF. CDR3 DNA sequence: TGTGCCAGCAGCTGGAGGACCCGGAGGTCCTACAATGAGCAGTTCTTC. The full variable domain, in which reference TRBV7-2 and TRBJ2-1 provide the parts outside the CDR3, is GAGVSQSPSNKVTEKGKDVELRCDPISGHTALYWYRQSLGQGLEFLIYFQGNSAPDKSGLPSDRFSAERTGGSVSTLTIQRTQQEDSAVYLCASSWRTRRSYNEQFFGPGTRLTVL.

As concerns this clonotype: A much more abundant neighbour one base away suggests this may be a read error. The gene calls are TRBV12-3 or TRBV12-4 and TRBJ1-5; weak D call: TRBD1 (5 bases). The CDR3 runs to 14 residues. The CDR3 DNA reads TGTGCCAGCGGTTTGGGGGTTGGCAATCAGCCCCAGCATTTT. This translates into CASGLGVGNQPQHF.

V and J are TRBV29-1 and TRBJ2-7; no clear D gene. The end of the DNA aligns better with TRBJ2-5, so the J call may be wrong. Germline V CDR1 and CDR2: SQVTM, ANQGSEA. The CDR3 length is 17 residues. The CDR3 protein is CSVGNLGIVVLGETQYF. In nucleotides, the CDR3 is TGCAGCGTTGGGAACCTAGGGATAGTCGTTTTGGGTGAGACCCAGTACTTC.

The CDR3, as DNA: TGTGCCAGCAGTGAAGGGACAGGGTTGGGGCAGCCCCAGCATTTT. Its translation: CASSEGTGLGQPQHF. The chain couples TRBV6-1 to TRBJ1-5; 8 bases are shared with TRBD1. The junction had 6 bases not matched to a gene; V was cut back by 1 base and J by 7 bases. Germline-derived CDR1 and CDR2 are MNHNS and SASEGT. The length of the CDR3 is 15 residues.

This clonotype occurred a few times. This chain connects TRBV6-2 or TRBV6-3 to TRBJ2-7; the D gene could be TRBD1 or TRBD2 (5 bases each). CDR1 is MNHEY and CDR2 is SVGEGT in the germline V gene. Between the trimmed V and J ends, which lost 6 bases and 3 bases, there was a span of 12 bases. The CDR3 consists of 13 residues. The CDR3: CASRPSGSYEQYF. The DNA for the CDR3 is TGTGCCAGCAGGCCGTCAGGGAGCTACGAGCAGTACTTC.

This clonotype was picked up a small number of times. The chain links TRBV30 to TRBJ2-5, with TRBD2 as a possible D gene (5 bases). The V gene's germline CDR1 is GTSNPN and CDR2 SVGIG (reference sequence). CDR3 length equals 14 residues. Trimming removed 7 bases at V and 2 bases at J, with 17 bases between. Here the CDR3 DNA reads TGTGCCTTTGAGGGCGCAGAACCTCAAGAGACCCAGTACTTC. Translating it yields CAFEGAEPQETQYF. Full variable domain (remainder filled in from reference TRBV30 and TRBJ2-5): SQTIHQWPATLVQPVGSPLSLECTVEGTSNPNLYWYRQAAGRGLQLLFYSVGIGQISSEVPQNLSASRPQDRQFILSSKKLLLSDSGFYLCAFEGAEPQETQYFGPGTRLLVL.

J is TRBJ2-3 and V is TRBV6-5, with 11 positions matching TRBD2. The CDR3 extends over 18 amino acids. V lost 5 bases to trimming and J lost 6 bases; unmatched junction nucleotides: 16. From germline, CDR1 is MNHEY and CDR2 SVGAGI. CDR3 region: CASSTRASGGTSTDTQYF. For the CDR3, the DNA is TGTGCCAGCAGTACTAGGGCTAGCGGGGGGACAAGTACTGATACGCAGTATTTT.

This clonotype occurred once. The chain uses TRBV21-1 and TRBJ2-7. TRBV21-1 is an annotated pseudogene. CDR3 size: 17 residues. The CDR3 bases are TGTGCCAGCAGCAAAGTTGACTGGTCAGATAGAACCTACGAGCAGTACTTC. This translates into CASSKVDWSDRTYEQYF.

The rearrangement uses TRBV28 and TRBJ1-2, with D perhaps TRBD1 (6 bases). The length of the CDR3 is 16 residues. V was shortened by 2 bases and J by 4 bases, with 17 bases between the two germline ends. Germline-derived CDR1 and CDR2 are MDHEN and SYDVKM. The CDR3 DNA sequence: TGTGCCAGCAGTTTACGAAGTTCCGGACAGCGCTATGGCTACACCTTC. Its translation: CASSLRSSGQRYGYTF.

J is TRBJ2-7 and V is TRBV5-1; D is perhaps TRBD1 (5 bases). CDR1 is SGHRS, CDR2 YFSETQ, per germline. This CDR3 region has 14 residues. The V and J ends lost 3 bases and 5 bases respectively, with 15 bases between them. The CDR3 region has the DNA TGCGCCAGCAGCTCCGAGGACAACGTCGACGAGCAGTACTTC. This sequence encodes CASSSEDNVDEQYF.

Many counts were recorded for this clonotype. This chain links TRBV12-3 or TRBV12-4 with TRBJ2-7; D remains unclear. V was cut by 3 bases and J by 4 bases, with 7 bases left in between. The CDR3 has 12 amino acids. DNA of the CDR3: TGTGCCAGCAGTTTGGAGACTTACGAGCAGTACTTC. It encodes CASSLETYEQYF.

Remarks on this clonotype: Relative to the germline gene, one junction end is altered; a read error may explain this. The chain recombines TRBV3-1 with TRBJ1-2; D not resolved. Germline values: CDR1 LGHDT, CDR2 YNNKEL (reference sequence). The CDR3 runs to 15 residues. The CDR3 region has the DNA TGCGCCAGCAGCCAAGATCGGAAGGCTTCCTATGGCTACACCTTC. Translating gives CASSQDRKASYGYTF.

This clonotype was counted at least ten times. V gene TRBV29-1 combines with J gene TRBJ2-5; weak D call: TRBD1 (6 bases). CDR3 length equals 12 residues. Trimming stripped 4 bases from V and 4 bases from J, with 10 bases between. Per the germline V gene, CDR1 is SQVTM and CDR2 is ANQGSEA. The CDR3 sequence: CSVAQGPETQYF. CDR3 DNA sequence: TGCAGCGTTGCACAGGGACCAGAGACCCAGTACTTC.

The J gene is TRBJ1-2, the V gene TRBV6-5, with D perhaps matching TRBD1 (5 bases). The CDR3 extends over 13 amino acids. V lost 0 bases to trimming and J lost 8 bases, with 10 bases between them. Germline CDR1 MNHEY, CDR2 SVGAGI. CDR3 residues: CASSYSGERGYTF. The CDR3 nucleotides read TGTGCCAGCAGTTACTCGGGGGAGAGGGGCTACACCTTC.

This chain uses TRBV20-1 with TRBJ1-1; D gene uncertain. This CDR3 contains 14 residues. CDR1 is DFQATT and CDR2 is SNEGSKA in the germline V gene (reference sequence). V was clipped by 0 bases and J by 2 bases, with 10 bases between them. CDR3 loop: CSARDSSLNTEAFF. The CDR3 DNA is TGCAGTGCTAGAGATTCCAGCCTCAACACTGAAGCTTTCTTT.

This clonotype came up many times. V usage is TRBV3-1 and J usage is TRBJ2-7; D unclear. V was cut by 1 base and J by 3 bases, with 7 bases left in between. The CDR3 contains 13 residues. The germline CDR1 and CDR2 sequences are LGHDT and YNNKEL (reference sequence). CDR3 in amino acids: CASSQGFFYEQYF. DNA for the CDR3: TGTGCCAGCAGCCAAGGGTTTTTCTACGAGCAGTACTTC.

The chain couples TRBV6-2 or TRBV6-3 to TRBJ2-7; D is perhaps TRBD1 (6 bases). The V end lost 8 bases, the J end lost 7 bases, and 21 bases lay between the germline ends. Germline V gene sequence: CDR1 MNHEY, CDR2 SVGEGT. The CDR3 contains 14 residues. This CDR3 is CASDGTRGMSEQYF. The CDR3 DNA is TGTGCCAGCGACGGGACAAGAGGAATGAGTGAGCAGTACTTC.

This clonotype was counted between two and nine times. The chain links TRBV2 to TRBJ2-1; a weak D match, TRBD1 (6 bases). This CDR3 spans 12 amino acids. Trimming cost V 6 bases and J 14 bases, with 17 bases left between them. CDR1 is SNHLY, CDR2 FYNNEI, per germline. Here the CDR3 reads CASRNYGQGKFF. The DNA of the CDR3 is TGTGCCAGCAGAAATTACGGCCAGGGGAAGTTCTTC.

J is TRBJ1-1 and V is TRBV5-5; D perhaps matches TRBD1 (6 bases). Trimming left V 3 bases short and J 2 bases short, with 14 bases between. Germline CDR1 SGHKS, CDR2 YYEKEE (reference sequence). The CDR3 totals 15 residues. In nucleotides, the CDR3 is TGTGCCAGCAGCTCCCAGGGGTTGGAAAACACTGAAGCTTTCTTT. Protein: CASSSQGLENTEAFF.

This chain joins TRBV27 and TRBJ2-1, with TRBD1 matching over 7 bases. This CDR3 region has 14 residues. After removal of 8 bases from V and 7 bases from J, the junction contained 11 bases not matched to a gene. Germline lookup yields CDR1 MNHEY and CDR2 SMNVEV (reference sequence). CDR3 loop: CASANTGVRNEQFF. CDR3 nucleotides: TGTGCCAGCGCCAATACAGGGGTGAGGAATGAGCAGTTCTTC.

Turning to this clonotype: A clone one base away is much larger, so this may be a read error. The chain's CDR3 is CASSSQPSGQFF. The CDR3, as DNA: TGCGCCAGCAGCTCCCAACCCAGTGGGCAGTTCTTC. The chain couples TRBV5-1 to TRBJ2-1; D is unresolved. The germline CDR1 and CDR2 sequences are SGHRS and YFSETQ. The CDR3 is 12 amino acids. Trimming pared 3 bases from V and 12 bases from J, leaving 13 bases between.

The CDR3 DNA reads as TGCGCCAGCAGCCAAGATAGCGGCAGGGACTCCTACAATGAGCAGTTCTTC. It yields the protein CASSQDSGRDSYNEQFF. J is TRBJ2-1 and V is TRBV4-1, with D tentatively TRBD2 (6 bases). The germline V gene has CDR1 MGHRA and CDR2 YSYEKL. This CDR3 is built from 17 residues. With 0 bases removed from V and 0 bases from J, the gap between germline ends came to 12 bases.

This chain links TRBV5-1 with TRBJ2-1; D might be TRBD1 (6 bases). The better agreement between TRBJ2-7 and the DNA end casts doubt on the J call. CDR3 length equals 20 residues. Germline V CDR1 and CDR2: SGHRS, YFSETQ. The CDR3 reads CASSFLPGQFSLGSYNEQYF. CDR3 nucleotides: TGCGCCAGCAGCTTTTTACCTGGACAGTTCTCTTTAGGTTCCTACAATGAGCAGTACTTC.

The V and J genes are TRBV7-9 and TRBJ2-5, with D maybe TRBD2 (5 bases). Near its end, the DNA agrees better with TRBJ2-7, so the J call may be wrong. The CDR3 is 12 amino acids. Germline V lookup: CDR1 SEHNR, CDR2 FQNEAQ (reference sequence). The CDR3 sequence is CASSSDFDEQYF. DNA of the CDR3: TGTGCCAGCAGCTCGGACTTCGACGAGCAGTACTTC.

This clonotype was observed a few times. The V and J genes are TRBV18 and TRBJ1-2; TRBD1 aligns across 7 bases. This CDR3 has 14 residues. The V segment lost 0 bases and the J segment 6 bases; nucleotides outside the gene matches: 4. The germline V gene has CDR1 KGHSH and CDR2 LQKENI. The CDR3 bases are TGTGCCAGCTCACCACCCGACAGGGACGATGGCTACACCTTC. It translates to CASSPPDRDDGYTF.

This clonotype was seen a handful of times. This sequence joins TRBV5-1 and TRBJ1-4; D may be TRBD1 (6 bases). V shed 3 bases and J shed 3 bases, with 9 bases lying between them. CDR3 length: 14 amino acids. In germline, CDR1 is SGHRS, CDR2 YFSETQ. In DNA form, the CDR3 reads TGCGCCAGCAGCTGGACAGACGCTAATGAAAAACTGTTTTTT. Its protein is CASSWTDANEKLFF.

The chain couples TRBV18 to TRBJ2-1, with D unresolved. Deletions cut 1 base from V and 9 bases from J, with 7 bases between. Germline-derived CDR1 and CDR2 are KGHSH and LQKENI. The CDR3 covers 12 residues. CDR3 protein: CASSPQYSEQFF. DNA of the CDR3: TGTGCCAGCTCACCACAGTATAGTGAGCAGTTCTTC. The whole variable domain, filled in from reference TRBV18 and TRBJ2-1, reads NAGVMQNPRHLVRRRGQEARLRCSPMKGHSHVYWYRQLPEEGLKFMVYLQKENIIDESGMPKERFSAEFPKEGPSILRIQQVVRGDSAAYFCASSPQYSEQFFGPGTRLTVL.

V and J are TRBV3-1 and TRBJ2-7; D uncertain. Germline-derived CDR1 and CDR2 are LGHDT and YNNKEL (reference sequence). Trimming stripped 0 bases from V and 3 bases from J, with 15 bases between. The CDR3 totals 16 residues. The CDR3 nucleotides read TGTGCCAGCAGCCAAGAAGGTTCTGGTTGGCTCTACGAGCAGTACTTC. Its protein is CASSQEGSGWLYEQYF.